This TCR beta chain is drawn from a study of shared T cell receptors in the human thymus. The germline CDR1 and CDR2 sequences are SNHLY and FYNNEI. The V end lost 6 bases, the J end lost 0 bases, and 12 bases lay between the germline ends. CDR3 length equals 15 residues. TCRdb's table, derived via immunoSEQ multiplex PCR, lists solely in-frame clones and lacks some. Here the sample spans 630,000 or so clones, more than 70% being singletons. The same data also contributed to another study, on human thymus T cells. That investigation notes: Finnish infants who were healthy and having corrective surgery for congenital heart defects made up the donors. Within thymic and blood repertoires, V and J gene usage appeared to be biased.

The chain carries TRBV2 and TRBJ1-5, with a tentative D call TRBD1 (5 bases). Sequenced sample: thymocytes. This sequence was found in a boy in the first two years of life with a congenital heart defect. CDR3 protein: CASSIGVYSNQPQHF. The CDR3, as DNA: TGTGCCAGCAGCATAGGGGTTTATAGCAATCAGCCCCAGCATTTT.